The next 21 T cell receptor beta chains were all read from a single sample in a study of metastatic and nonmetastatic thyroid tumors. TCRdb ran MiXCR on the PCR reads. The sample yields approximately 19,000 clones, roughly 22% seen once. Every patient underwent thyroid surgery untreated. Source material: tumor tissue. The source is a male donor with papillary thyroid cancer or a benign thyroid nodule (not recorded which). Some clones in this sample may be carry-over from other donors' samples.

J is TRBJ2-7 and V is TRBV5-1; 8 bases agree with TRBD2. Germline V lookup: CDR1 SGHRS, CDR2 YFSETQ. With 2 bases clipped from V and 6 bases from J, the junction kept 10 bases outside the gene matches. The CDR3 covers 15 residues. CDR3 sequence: CASSFPVGGGAEQYF. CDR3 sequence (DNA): TGCGCCAGCAGCTTCCCGGTCGGGGGGGGCGCCGAGCAGTACTTC.

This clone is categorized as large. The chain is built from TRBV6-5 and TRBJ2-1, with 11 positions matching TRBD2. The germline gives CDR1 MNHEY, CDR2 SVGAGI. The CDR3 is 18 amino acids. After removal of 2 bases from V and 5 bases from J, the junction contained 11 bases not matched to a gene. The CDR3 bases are TGTGCCAGCAGTTACCTCACTAGCGGGAGCTCTCGCGACAATGAGCAGTTCTTC. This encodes CASSYLTSGSSRDNEQFF.

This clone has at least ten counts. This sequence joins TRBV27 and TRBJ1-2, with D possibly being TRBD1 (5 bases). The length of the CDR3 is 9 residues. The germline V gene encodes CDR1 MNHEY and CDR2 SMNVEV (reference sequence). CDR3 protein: CGEGNGYTF. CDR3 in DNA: TGTGGGGAGGGGAATGGCTACACCTTC.

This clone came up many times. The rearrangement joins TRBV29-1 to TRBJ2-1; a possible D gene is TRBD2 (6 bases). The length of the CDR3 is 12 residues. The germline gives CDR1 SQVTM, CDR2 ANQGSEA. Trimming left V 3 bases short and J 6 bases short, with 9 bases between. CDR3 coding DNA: TGCAGCGTTGACGTGGGGGGCAATGAGCAGTTCTTC. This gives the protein CSVDVGGNEQFF.

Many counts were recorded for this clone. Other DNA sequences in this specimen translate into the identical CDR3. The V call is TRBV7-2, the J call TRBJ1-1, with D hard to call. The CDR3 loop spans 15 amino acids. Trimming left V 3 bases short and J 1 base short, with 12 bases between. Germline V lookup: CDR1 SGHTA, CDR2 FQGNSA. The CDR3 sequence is CASSFIGPRNTEAFF. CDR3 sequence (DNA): TGTGCCAGCAGCTTCATTGGACCGAGGAACACTGAAGCTTTCTTT.

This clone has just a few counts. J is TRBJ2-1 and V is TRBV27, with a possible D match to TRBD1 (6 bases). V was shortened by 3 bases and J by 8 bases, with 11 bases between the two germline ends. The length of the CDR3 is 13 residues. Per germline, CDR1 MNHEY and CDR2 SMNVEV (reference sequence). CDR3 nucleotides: TGTGCCAGCAGTTTTACAGGGTTTCATGAGCAGTTCTTC. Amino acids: CASSFTGFHEQFF.

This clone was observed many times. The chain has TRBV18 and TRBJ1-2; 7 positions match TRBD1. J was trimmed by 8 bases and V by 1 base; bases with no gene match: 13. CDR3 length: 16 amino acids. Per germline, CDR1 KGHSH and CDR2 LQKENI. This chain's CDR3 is CASSPRWGQRAGGYTF. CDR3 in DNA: TGTGCCAGCTCACCACGGTGGGGACAGCGCGCGGGAGGCTACACCTTC.

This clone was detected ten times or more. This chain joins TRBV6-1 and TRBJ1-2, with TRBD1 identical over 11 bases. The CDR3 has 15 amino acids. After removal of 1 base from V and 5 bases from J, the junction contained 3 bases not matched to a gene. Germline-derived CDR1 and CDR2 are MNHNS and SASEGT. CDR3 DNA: TGTGCCAGCAGTGAAGACGGGACAGGGGGATATGGCTACACCTTC. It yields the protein CASSEDGTGGYGYTF.

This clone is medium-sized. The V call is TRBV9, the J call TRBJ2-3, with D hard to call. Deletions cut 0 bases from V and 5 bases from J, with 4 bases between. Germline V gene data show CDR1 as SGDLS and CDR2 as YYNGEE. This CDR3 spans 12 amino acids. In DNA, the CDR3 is TGTGCCAGCAGCGTAGAGTTAGATACGCAGTATTTT. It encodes CASSVELDTQYF.

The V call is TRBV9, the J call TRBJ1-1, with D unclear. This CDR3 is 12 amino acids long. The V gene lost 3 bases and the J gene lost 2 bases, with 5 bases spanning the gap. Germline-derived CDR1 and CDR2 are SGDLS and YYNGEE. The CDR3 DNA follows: TGTGCCAGCAGCGGATCAAACACTGAAGCTTTCTTT. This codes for CASSGSNTEAFF.

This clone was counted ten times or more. The CDR3 coding sequence is TGTGCCAGCAGTGAGGGGTCGACAGGGGGCGTTGAAGCTTTCTTT. Its protein is CASSEGSTGGVEAFF. This chain uses TRBV6-1 with TRBJ1-1; 10 positions agree with TRBD1. V gave up 3 bases and J gave up 7 bases; unmatched junction bases: 8. The CDR3 is made up of 15 amino acids. Germline values: CDR1 MNHNS, CDR2 SASEGT.

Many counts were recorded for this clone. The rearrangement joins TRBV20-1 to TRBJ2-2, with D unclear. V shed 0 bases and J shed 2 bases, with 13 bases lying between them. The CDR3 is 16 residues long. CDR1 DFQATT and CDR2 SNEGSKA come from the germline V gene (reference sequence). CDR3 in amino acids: CSARDAAKPNTGELFF. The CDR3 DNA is TGCAGTGCTAGAGATGCGGCAAAACCAAACACCGGGGAGCTGTTTTTT.

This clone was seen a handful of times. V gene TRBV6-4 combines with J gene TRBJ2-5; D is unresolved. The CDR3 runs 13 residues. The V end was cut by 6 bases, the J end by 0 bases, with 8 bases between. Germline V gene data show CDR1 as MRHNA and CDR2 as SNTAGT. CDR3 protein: CASSFSHQETQYF. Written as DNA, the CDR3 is TGTGCCAGCAGCTTCTCCCACCAAGAGACCCAGTACTTC.

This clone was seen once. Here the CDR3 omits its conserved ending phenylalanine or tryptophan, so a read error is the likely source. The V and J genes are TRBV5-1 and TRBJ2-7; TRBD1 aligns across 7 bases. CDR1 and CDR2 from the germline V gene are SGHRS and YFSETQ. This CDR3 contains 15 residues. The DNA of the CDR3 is TGCGCCAGCAGCTTCCGGGACAGCAGCTCCGACGAGCAGTACTTG. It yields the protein CASSFRDSSSDEQYL.

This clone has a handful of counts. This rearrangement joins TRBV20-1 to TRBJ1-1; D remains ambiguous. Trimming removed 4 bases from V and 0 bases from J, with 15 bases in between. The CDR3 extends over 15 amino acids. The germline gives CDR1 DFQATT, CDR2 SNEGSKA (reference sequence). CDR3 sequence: CSATDPLTVNTEAFF. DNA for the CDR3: TGCAGTGCTACCGACCCGCTGACGGTGAACACTGAAGCTTTCTTT.

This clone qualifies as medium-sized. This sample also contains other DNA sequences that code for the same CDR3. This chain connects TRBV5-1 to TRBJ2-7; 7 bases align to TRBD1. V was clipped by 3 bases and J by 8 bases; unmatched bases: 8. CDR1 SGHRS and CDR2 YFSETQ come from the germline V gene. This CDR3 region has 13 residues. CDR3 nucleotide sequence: TGCGCCAGCAGCTCACAACCGGGACAGCAGCAGTACTTC. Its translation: CASSSQPGQQQYF.

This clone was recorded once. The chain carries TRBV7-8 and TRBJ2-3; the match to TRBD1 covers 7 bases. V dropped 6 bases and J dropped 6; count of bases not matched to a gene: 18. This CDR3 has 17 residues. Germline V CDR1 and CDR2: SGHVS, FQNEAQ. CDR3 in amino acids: CASSRSRGFAHDDTQYF. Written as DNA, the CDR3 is TGTGCCAGCAGTCGTTCCAGGGGGTTTGCCCATGATGATACGCAGTATTTT.

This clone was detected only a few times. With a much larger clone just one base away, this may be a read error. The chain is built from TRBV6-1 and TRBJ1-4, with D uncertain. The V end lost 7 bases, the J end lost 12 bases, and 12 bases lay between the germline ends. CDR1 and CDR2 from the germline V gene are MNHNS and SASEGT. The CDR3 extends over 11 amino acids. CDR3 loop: CASTVDHELFF. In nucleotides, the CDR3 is TGTGCCAGCACTGTGGACCATGAACTGTTTTTT.

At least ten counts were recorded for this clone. This CDR3 reads CASRGALEKLFF. The CDR3 DNA reads TGTGCCAGTCGGGGGGCACTTGAAAAACTGTTTTTT. The chain recombines TRBV19 with TRBJ1-4; D perhaps matches TRBD1 (6 bases). The V gene lost 8 bases and the J gene lost 7 bases, with 11 bases spanning the gap. This CDR3 has 12 amino acids. CDR1 and CDR2 from the germline V gene are LNHDA and SQIVND (reference sequence).

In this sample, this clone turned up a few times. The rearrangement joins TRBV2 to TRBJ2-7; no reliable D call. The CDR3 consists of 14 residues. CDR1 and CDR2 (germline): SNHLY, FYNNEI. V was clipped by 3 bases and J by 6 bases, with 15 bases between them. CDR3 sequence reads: CASSDLADFSEQYF. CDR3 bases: TGTGCCAGCAGTGATCTGGCCGATTTTTCCGAGCAGTACTTC.

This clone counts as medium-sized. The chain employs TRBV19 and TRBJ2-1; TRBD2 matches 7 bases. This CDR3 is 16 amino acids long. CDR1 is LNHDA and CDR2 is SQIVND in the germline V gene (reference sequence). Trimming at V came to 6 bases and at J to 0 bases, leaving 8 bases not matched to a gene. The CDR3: CASRPAAGSSYNEQFF. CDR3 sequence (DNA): TGTGCCAGTAGACCGGCAGCGGGGAGCTCCTACAATGAGCAGTTCTTC.